Each of the 21 T cell receptor beta chains below was sequenced from the same sample in a study of identical twins. From the 5' RACE reads, TCRdb called clonotypes with MiXCR, one entry per CDR3 protein. The sample carries fewer than 500,000 distinct CDR3 sequences, about 13% recorded once. This same sample was also taken into another study, of yellow fever vaccine responses in identical twins.

Sequenced sample: CD4+ T cells sorted from blood. These receptors were obtained from a woman aged 18-29 years in good health.

This chain links TRBV18 with TRBJ2-1; TRBD1 matches 9 bases. The germline V gene encodes CDR1 KGHSH and CDR2 LQKENI. The CDR3 has 14 amino acids. The ends lost 3 bases at V and 7 bases at J; junction bases unmatched: 4. CDR3 region: CASSPKQGANEQFF. The CDR3 DNA reads TGTGCCAGCTCACCTAAACAGGGGGCGAATGAGCAGTTCTTC.

This chain uses TRBV7-2 with TRBJ2-5; 8 bases are a match to TRBD1. The CDR3 covers 15 residues. Unmatched junction bases numbered 12, after V lost 5 bases and J lost 7 bases. Germline V gene lookup returns CDR1 SGHTA and CDR2 FQGNSA. For the CDR3, the DNA is TGTGCCAGCAGCCTAAGGTCGGACAGGGCAGCGACCCAGTACTTC. It encodes CASSLRSDRAATQYF.

This clonotype was picked up a small number of times. The gene calls are TRBV15 and TRBJ2-2; the D is unclear. Germline CDR1 and CDR2: LNHNV and YYDKDF (reference sequence). Trimming shortened V by 1 base and J by 7 bases, and 4 bases separated the two germline ends. This CDR3 spans 12 amino acids. CDR3 sequence reads: CATSRVSGELFF. CDR3 DNA: TGTGCCACCAGCAGAGTGAGCGGGGAGCTGTTTTTT.

The chain carries TRBV6-6 and TRBJ2-6; no definite D call. The germline V gene has CDR1 MNHNY and CDR2 SVGAGI (reference sequence). Trimming removed 7 bases from V and 6 bases from J, with 4 bases in between. CDR3 length: 11 residues. CDR3 sequence reads: CASTAANVLTF. For the CDR3, the DNA is TGTGCCAGCACAGCGGCCAACGTCCTGACTTTC.

The chain recombines TRBV6-1 with TRBJ2-2; D gene unclear. CDR1 and CDR2 from the germline V gene are MNHNS and SASEGT. The CDR3 has 18 amino acids. The V and J ends lost 1 base and 0 bases respectively, with 15 bases between them. The CDR3 is CASSEVVGRSANTGELFF. The CDR3 DNA reads as TGTGCCAGCAGTGAAGTGGTTGGTCGGTCTGCGAACACCGGGGAGCTGTTTTTT.

This clonotype was counted ten times or more. The junction differs from germline at one of its ends, possibly a read error. The chain links TRBV4-1 to TRBJ2-7, with TRBD1 matching 10 bases. This CDR3 spans 15 amino acids. Germline values: CDR1 MGHRA, CDR2 YSYEKL. This CDR3 is CASSQPGQGSYEQYF. CDR3 bases: TGTGCCAGCAGTCAACCGGGACAGGGGTCCTACGAGCAGTACTTC.

CDR3 in amino acids: CASRTTGSAYEQYF. The CDR3 bases are TGCGCCAGCCGGACGACAGGGTCTGCCTACGAGCAGTACTTC. The chain links TRBV5-1 to TRBJ2-7, with TRBD1 identical over 7 bases. There are 14 residues in the CDR3. The V and J ends lost 7 bases and 2 bases, in that order; junction bases with no gene match: 9. Germline loops: CDR1 SGHRS, CDR2 YFSETQ.

The chain joins TRBV20-1 to TRBJ2-3; tentative D call: TRBD2 (6 bases). The length of the CDR3 is 15 residues. V gave up 5 bases and J gave up 1 base, with 16 bases separating them. Germline V lookup: CDR1 DFQATT, CDR2 SNEGSKA (reference sequence). CDR3 DNA: TGCAGTGCTCTTAAAGGGAAGCGGGGCACAGATACGCAGTATTTT. Encoded protein: CSALKGKRGTDTQYF.

This clonotype was seen a few times. The chain uses TRBV12-3 or TRBV12-4 and TRBJ2-7; no clear D gene. The CDR3 is 13 amino acids. Trimming pared 0 bases from V and 3 bases from J, leaving 6 bases between. In nucleotides, the CDR3 is TGTGCCAGCAGTTTAGCGTTCAGCTACGAGCAGTACTTC. The encoded protein is CASSLAFSYEQYF.

The sample holds a few counts of this clonotype. The rearrangement links TRBV27 to TRBJ2-2; D is possibly TRBD2 (5 bases). CDR3 length equals 16 residues. Germline values: CDR1 MNHEY, CDR2 SMNVEV (reference sequence). V lost 5 bases, J lost 4 bases, and 17 bases lay in between. The CDR3 DNA sequence: TGTGCCAGCAGTATCAGACGGGGATGGGGCACCGGGGAGCTGTTTTTT. It translates to CASSIRRGWGTGELFF.

This clonotype has only a few counts. This chain links TRBV7-2 with TRBJ2-7; TRBD2 matches at 8 bases. Germline CDR1 and CDR2: SGHTA and FQGNSA. The trim removed 5 bases at V and 1 base at J, leaving 10 bases unmatched. CDR3 length: 16 amino acids. In nucleotides, the CDR3 is TGTGCCAGCAGCCCACCGGGGGGGCTTTGGTCCTACGAGCAGTACTTC. Protein: CASSPPGGLWSYEQYF. The full variable domain, completed using reference TRBV7-2 and TRBJ2-7, is GAGVSQSPSNKVTEKGKDVELRCDPISGHTALYWYRQSLGQGLEFLIYFQGNSAPDKSGLPSDRFSAERTGGSVSTLTIQRTQQEDSAVYLCASSPPGGLWSYEQYFGPGTRLTVT.

This clonotype has just a few counts. This sequence joins TRBV7-9 and TRBJ2-5; D is unclear. The CDR3 runs 12 residues. The V and J ends lost 4 bases and 5 bases respectively, with 8 bases between them. CDR1 is SEHNR and CDR2 is FQNEAQ in the germline V gene (reference sequence). The CDR3 protein is CASSSLLETQYF. CDR3 sequence (DNA): TGTGCCAGCAGCTCTCTCCTCGAGACCCAGTACTTC.

CDR3 bases: TGCAGTGCTAGAGACGCTGTGGCGGAGGGGACCTACGAGCAGTACTTC. It is translated as CSARDAVAEGTYEQYF. This chain links TRBV20-1 with TRBJ2-7; tentatively, D is TRBD2 (6 bases). The V gene lost 0 bases and the J gene lost 2 bases, with 17 bases spanning the gap. Germline-derived CDR1 and CDR2 are DFQATT and SNEGSKA (reference sequence). This CDR3 region has 16 residues.

A few counts support this clonotype. The chain combines TRBV15 with TRBJ2-7; TRBD1 aligns across 12 bases. The CDR3 length is 17 residues. Trimming cost V 1 base and J 6 bases; bases outside gene matches: 10. Germline CDR1 reads LNHNV; CDR2 reads YYDKDF (reference sequence). CDR3 protein: CATSRVVGTGGSVEQYF. Here the CDR3 DNA reads TGTGCCACCAGCAGAGTGGTCGGGACAGGGGGCTCCGTCGAGCAGTACTTC. Combining the CDR3 with reference TRBV15 and TRBJ2-7 gives the whole variable domain DAMVIQNPRYQVTQFGKPVTLSCSQTLNHNVMYWYQQKSSQAPKLLFHYYDKDFNNEADTPDNFQSRRPNTSFCFLDIRSPGLGDTAMYLCATSRVVGTGGSVEQYFGPGTRLTVT.

The sample holds a few counts of this clonotype. The chain recombines TRBV10-3 with TRBJ2-3; either TRBD1 or TRBD2 may fit D (5 bases each). The CDR3 is 12 residues long. V was shortened by 6 bases and J by 1 base, with 5 bases between the two germline ends. Germline V gene data show CDR1 as ENHRY and CDR2 as SYGVKD. Written as DNA, the CDR3 is TGTGCCATCAGGGGGGGCACAGATACGCAGTATTTT. Its protein product is CAIRGGTDTQYF.

In the case of this clonotype: Compared with germline, one end of the junction differs, possibly owing to a read error. This chain joins TRBV12-3 or TRBV12-4 and TRBJ2-7; TRBD1 agrees at 8 bases. This CDR3 is 15 amino acids long. The CDR3 sequence: CASSLRDRPLYGQYF. CDR3 sequence (DNA): TGTGCCAGCAGTCTCCGGGACAGGCCGCTTTACGGGCAGTACTTC.

As to this clonotype: At one boundary the junction diverges from the germline segment, which might be a read error. The CDR3 spells CTSSPGLAGVRHEQYF. For the CDR3, the DNA is TGTACCAGCAGTCCGGGACTAGCGGGAGTGCGACACGAGCAGTACTTC. The V and J genes are TRBV6-1 and TRBJ2-7; 14 bases are shared with TRBD2. The CDR3 has 16 residues. The germline CDR1 and CDR2 sequences are MNHNS and SASEGT.

This clonotype showed up just a few times. This chain connects TRBV29-1 to TRBJ1-5, with 7 bases matching TRBD1. This CDR3 contains 13 residues. Germline-derived CDR1 and CDR2 are SQVTM and ANQGSEA. CDR3 sequence (DNA): TGCGCGGCGGTCTCGACAGGGAACCAGCCCCAGCATTTT. Its protein is CAAVSTGNQPQHF.

This chain joins TRBV7-2 and TRBJ2-7; maybe TRBD1 (5 bases). The ends were cut back, 3 bases at V and 3 bases at J, with 15 bases in the middle. Germline V CDR1 and CDR2: SGHTA, FQGNSA. There are 15 residues in the CDR3. For the CDR3, the DNA is TGTGCCAGCAGCTTGCGGCCAGGACAAAGCTACGAGCAGTACTTC. It translates to CASSLRPGQSYEQYF.

The gene calls are TRBV7-9 and TRBJ1-3; maybe TRBD1 (5 bases). The CDR3 is made up of 15 amino acids. Germline loops: CDR1 SEHNR, CDR2 FQNEAQ (reference sequence). V gave up 1 base and J gave up 3 bases, with 10 bases separating them. DNA for the CDR3: TGTGCCAGCAGCTTAGACCTAGGACATGGAAACACCATATATTTT. It is translated as CASSLDLGHGNTIYF.

The V gene is TRBV7-2, the J gene TRBJ2-5; TRBD1 or TRBD2 may be the D gene (5 bases each). CDR1 and CDR2 from the germline V gene are SGHTA and FQGNSA. V dropped 5 bases and J dropped 1 base, with 11 bases sitting between them. The CDR3 sequence is 14 residues long. The CDR3 sequence: CASSLLGTQETQYF. The CDR3 DNA reads TGTGCCAGCAGCCTACTAGGGACCCAAGAGACCCAGTACTTC.